This entry features one TCR beta chain sequence. Its antigen is not yet known. No base-level quality is on record; no much larger clone is a single base apart. The source of the sample is a study of cytomegalovirus exposure and HLA in healthy donors (dated by TCRdb to the late 2010s). Some background on the complete study: According to an earlier analysis of 587 of the donors, about 179 million T cells yielded 117 million unique TCR beta sequences and less than 300 Gb of sequence data. A later analysis re-analyzed previously published TCR beta repertoires from 550 to 700 donors and added high-resolution HLA genotyping to study TCR occurrence patterns. Both class I and class II loci were covered by HLA typing, at four-digit resolution. A separate validation cohort of 100 to 150 different subjects was used in addition to the roughly 640-subject first cohort. The T cell repertoires of some 670 subjects were profiled by immunosequencing and related to cytomegalovirus serostatus. In the later analysis, no new phenotypic data were used to find candidate immune exposures; instead, reliance was placed on TCR beta sequences and their occurrence across donors. Donor age, sex, ethnicity and CMV serostatus were collected together with the repertoire data. Genome-wide SNP genotypes for about 65% of the 666 donors were used in a later genetic analysis, which treated that subset as a discovery cohort. In an earlier analysis of 587 of the donors, high-throughput TCR beta sequencing was used to judge whether each TCR beta V gene segment behaved as functional or pseudogenic. On average, around 200,000 unique TCR beta nucleotide sequences were sequenced per donor among more than 350 genotyped donors of the cohort, with about 17% of those sequences being non-productive. Among the roughly 390 genotyped donors, around 81% belonged to the genetic ancestry cluster associated with self-reported Caucasian donors. To predict cytomegalovirus infection status, the study combined high-throughput TCR immunosequencing, statistical association of individual TCRs with disease status, and machine learning. The study aimed to test whether signatures of past pathogen exposure could be identified by cataloging public T cell receptors. An early release that covered about 640 HLA-typed donors contained around 300 gigabases of sequencing data and roughly 84 million unique TCR sequences. All discovery cohort repertoires had been generated on a single sequencing platform. Roughly 5 DR-DQ haplotypes were handled as single units for association and clustering, since linkage in the cohort was strong. The number of donors typed differed by locus, with about 629-630 for A, B, C, DRB1 and DQB1, roughly 520 for DQA1, 600 to 610 for DPA1, and some 470 for DPB1.

In total, fewer than 750 healthy bone marrow donors made up the cohort. At the time of sampling, every cohort member was nominally healthy, though immune exposures that went unrecorded were likely present. The donor tested CMV seropositive and was one of the 289 seropositive cohort members. Each donor provided a peripheral blood sample, and peripheral blood mononuclear cells were used for TCR beta sequencing. Genomic DNA extraction from the blood cell samples was performed with the Qiagen DNeasy Blood Extraction Kit. V is trimmed back by 1 base and J by 4 bases, and the junction contains 5 bases that no gene match accounts for. Via the germline V gene, CDR1 is MNHNS and CDR2 SASEGT. Its CDR3 holds 16 amino acids, cysteine through phenylalanine. CDR3 DNA only is kept here, 48 bases in frame from base 1. Beyond this particular receptor, the publication reports: Some IMGT-functional V segments, including TRBV6-2 and TRBV6-3, could not be distinguished by the 87-base-pair reads and were therefore excluded. According to a later analysis, TCR association rates differed among HLA loci, with DRB1 alleles showing the most associated TCRs and HLA-C alleles showing the fewest. Most TCR sequences were seen in very few donors, while some public TCRs were found in many individuals. Cytomegalovirus status was reported to be diagnosed by the classifier with high specificity and sensitivity in both the original and validation cohorts. Linkage disequilibrium might explain the correlated functional status among segregating V segments, but an unknown experimental factor could not be ruled out. Because HLA typing was missing for some donors at each locus, association tests included only the typed subset. For the cohort, immune exposure information was limited to CMV serostatus. The cohort was sequenced for TCR beta chains only, and without alpha or paired-chain data the features that could be detected were limited. At a false discovery rate of 0.05, a later analysis linked under 20,000 TCR beta sequences to specific HLA alleles. A further reported finding was that TCR beta sequences accurately predicted the HLA-A and HLA-B alleles for most subjects in the first cohort. In an earlier analysis of some 500 of the donors, most TCR beta V segments were observed in productive rearrangements about 87% or about 30% of the time, broadly matching IMGT annotations. The earlier analysis of around 600 of the donors excluded roughly 17 rarely observed V segments, including chromosome 9 orphons, because counts were too low. A later analysis found that HLA-associated TCR beta chains were more clonally expanded and had lower generation probabilities than equally common non-associated chains. The sequencing pipeline was judged likely to have produced a cluster of highly shared sequence variants as a technical artifact. Assigning TCR associations to individual alleles was difficult when HLA alleles, especially DR and DQ, strongly co-occurred. Sequencing depth was assumed to be roughly uniform across donors in the presence/absence analyses, though that assumption may not hold. A later genetic analysis reported fewer N-insertions in productive TCRs among donors in an Asian-associated ancestry cluster than the roughly 620-donor mean. An association between a missense DCLRE1C variant and V-gene and J-gene trimming of TCR beta chains was found in a later genetic analysis and replicated in an independent cohort. The study gave a list of some 150 TCR beta chains associated with cytomegalovirus. According to a later analysis, parvovirus B19, influenza, CMV and Epstein-Barr virus appeared linked to several top co-occurrence clusters. According to the authors, the approach could potentially be generalized to other disease states and immunological phenotypes. A few of the identified cytomegalovirus-associated TCR beta chains were confirmed in vitro to be specific for cytomegalovirus antigens. A later analysis found that most CMV-associated TCR beta chains appeared HLA-restricted, with HLA associations seemingly driven largely by CMV exposure.

The method behind the library was the immunoSEQ multiplex PCR assay. A mixture of 60 forward primers for TCR Vbeta segments and 13 reverse primers for TCR Jbeta segments was used in the multiplex PCR. The CDR3 region of rearranged TCR beta genes was amplified from genomic DNA with a multiplex PCR assay. On the Illumina HiSeq System, the amplified TCR beta libraries were sequenced as 87-base-pair reads. For the original study's pipeline: In a later analysis, some 80 million unique TCR beta chains were counted across the 500 to 850 repertoires, and some 10 million of these chains were shared by at least two donors. A nearest-neighbor algorithm error-corrected the raw reads and collapsed the reads into unique sequences, merging closely related sequences to remove PCR and sequencing errors. To assign V, D and J gene segments, CDR3 sequences were aligned to IMGT reference sequences. For a sequence to be retained, at least a six-nucleotide match to both a V gene segment and a J gene segment was required. A rearrangement was called productive if the CDR3 had no stop codons and remained in frame with V and J, and every other rearrangement was called non-productive. CDR3 was defined according to IMGT convention as the region running from the second conserved V-encoded cysteine to the conserved J-encoded phenylalanine. The earlier analysis of some 600 of the donors excluded sequences that lacked an unambiguous match to a single V gene segment. An earlier analysis of just under 600 of the donors called V segments functional above 56.7% productive rearrangements and segregating when the between-donor standard deviation exceeded 5%. A statistical classification framework was built for diagnosing cytomegalovirus status from the catalog of TCR beta chain sequences. In a later analysis, TCR nucleotide sequences were compared against IMGT/GENE-DB human TR gene sequences so that V and J genes could be assigned. The TCRdist pipeline was used in a later analysis to assign CDR3 sequences and most-parsimonious VDJ recombination scenarios. In a later analysis, every TCR beta chain was defined by the combination of its CDR3 amino acid sequence and its V-gene family, and reads without a unique V-gene family were dropped. To address suspected cross-contamination and a sequencing artifact, a later analysis removed 592 highly shared, low-generation-probability nucleotide sequences. In a later analysis, a clonal expansion index for each public chain was calculated from normalized within-repertoire ranks of inferred template counts. In a later analysis, generation probabilities were computed using a VDJ recombination model fitted to out-of-frame rearrangements, and the results were checked against IGoR. In a later analysis, hypergeometric tests were used to score TCR-TCR, TCR-HLA and TCR-CMV co-occurrence, with a repertoire-size bias correction applied to TCR pairs. False discovery rates were estimated in a later analysis by permuting HLA or CMV assignments 20 times. In a later analysis, co-occurring TCRs were grouped using DBSCAN, with TCRdist sequence similarity added in when clustering inside HLA-allele-positive subsets. For co-occurrence clustering, repertoires with fewer than 30,000 or more than 120,000 public chains were excluded, along with five repertoires with anomalous nucleotide sharing. Entries here come from immuneACCESS through TCRdb and include only in-frame sequences with V and J called. Some clones fail to appear in such tables; in the studies checked, an unresolved V gene covers under half of the shortfall, and the cause of the remainder is unknown. D and trimming were read from the DNA, whereas the V and J calls and clone size are those reported in that table. Within this sample are around 92,000 clones, with roughly 79% of them counted one time only. Roughly 3% of the sample belongs to the ten largest clones.

The rearranged chain carries TRBV6-1 and TRBJ2-3; TRBD1 aligns with 10 central bases. The TCR was taken from a female donor in good health and CMV-seropositive. Sequenced input: PBMCs. The nucleotide sequence is TGTGCCAGCAGTGAAGGAGGTGGGACAGGGGCAGATACGCAGTATTTT. It specifies CASSEGGGTGADTQYF.